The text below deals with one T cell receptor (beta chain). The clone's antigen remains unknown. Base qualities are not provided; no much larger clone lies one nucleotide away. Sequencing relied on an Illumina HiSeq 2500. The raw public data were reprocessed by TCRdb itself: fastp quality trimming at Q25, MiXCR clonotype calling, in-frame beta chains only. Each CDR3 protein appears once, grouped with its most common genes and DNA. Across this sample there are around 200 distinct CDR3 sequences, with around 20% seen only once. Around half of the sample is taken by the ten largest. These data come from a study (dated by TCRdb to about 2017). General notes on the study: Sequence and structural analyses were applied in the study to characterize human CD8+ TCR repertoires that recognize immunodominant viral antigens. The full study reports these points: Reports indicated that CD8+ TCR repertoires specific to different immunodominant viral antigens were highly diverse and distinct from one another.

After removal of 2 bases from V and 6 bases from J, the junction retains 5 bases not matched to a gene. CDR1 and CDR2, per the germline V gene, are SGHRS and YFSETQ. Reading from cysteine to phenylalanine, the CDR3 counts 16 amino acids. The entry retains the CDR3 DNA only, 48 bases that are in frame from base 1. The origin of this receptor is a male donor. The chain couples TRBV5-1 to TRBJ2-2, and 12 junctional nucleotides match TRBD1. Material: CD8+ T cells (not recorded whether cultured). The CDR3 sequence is CASSLWGQGAAGELFF. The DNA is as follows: TGCGCCAGCAGCTTATGGGGACAGGGGGCCGCCGGGGAGCTGTTTTTT.